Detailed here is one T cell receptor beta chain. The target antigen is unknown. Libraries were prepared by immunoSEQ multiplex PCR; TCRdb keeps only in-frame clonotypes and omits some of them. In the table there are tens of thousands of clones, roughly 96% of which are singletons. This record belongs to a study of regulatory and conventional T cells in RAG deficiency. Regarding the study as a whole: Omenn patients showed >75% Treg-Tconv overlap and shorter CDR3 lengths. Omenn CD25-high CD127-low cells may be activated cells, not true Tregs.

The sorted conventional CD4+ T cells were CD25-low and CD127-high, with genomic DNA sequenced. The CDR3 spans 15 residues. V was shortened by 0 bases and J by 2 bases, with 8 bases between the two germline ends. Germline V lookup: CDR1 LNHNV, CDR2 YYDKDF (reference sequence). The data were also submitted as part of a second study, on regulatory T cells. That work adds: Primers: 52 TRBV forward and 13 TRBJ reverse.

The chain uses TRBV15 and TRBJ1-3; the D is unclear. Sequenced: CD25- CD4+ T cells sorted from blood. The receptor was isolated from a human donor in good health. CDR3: CATSREWHPGNTIYF. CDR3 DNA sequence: TGTGCCACCAGCAGAGAGTGGCACCCTGGAAACACCATATATTTT.